This TCR beta chain was recovered during a study of blood T cell repertoires in COVID-19 (dated by TCRdb to 2019 to 2021). For the study in its entirety: Samples from collaborators originated in the United States, Italy and Spain and spanned both the acute and convalescent phases of COVID-19. The prospective study material was composed of cDNA or gDNA derived from T cells, B-cell-depleted T cells, or PBMCs. Subjects who had been exposed to COVID-19, were actively infected with it, or had recovered from it provided the deeply sampled blood TCRbeta repertoires that made up the dataset. A freely available public database, intended as a resource for researchers studying the immune response to SARS-CoV-2, is where the repertoires were released. Samples were obtained from the ongoing ImmuneRACE study (first 160 participants) and from 1,254 subjects provided by 6 global collaborators. The sample metadata nearly always contained a de-identified subject ID, COVID-19 status, age in years and sex. HLA class I and class II types, where available, came from metadata supplied by the sample provider rather than from assay-based typing.

About this clone itself: The antigen it binds to is not known. The record has no base qualities; no much larger clone is one base away.

The V and J ends are trimmed by 2 bases and 10 bases, leaving 18 bases between them. CDR1 MRHNA and CDR2 SNTAGT are derived from the germline V gene. Inclusive of the bounding cysteine and phenylalanine, the CDR3 is 15 residues long. This entry keeps only the CDR3 DNA: 45 bases, framed from base 1. Each collaborating institution followed its own protocols to collect whole blood in K2EDTA tubes. For TCRbeta analysis, collaborators shipped samples in one of three forms: frozen whole blood, isolated PBMCs, or DNA extracted from either of those sample types. The immunoSEQ Assay, a bias-controlled multiplex PCR, was used to amplify TCRbeta CDR3 regions from genomic DNA. The study's own analysis went as follows. Nucleated cell counts per sample were estimated from amplification of reference gene primers within the assay. Sequence reads were collapsed and filtered to measure the absolute abundance of every unique TCRbeta CDR3 rearrangement. For each sample, productive Simpson clonality was calculated as the square root of Simpson's diversity index over productive rearrangements. TCRdb provides this immuneACCESS table in a form limited to in-frame rearrangements. Some clones are lacking; in checked studies, under half of them reflect an unresolved V gene, and why the rest are absent is not known. For V, J and clone size, that table is used; D and trimming come from the DNA. Within this sample are fewer than 60,000 clones, with around 90% of them counted one time only. About 9.5% of the sample is in the top ten clones.

Broader findings and caveats from the paper: How much clinical and demographic metadata was included differed by source and by participant, and the metadata was provided uncurated.

The sequence was obtained from a human donor with acute or convalescent COVID-19. The donor label of this sample is uncertain. The sequenced material came from peripheral blood. Here the chain combines TRBV6-4 and TRBJ2-1; TRBD2 is a possible D gene, resting on 6 matching bases. The nucleotide sequence is TGTGCCAGCAGTGACCGCGGGATCGAGTCCGGGGAGCAGTTCTTC. The translation is CASSDRGIESGEQFF.